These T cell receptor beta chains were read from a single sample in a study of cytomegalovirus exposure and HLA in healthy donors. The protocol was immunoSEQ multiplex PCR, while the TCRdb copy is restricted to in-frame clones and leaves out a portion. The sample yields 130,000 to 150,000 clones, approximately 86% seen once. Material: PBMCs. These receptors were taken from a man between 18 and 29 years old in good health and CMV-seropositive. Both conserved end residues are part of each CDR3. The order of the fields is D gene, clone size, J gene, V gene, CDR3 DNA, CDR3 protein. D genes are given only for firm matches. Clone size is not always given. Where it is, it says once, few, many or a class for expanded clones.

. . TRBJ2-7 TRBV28 TGTGCCAGCGGCTTTACCCGGACAGTTTTTTCCTACGAGCAGTACTTC CASGFTRTVFSYEQYF
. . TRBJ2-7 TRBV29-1 TGCAGCGTCGGGGAATCCTACGAGCAGTACTTC CSVGESYEQYF
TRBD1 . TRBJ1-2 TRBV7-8 TGTGCCAGCAGCGAAAGGACAGGGGACGGCTACACCTTC CASSERTGDGYTF
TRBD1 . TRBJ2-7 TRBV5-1 TGCGCCAGCAGCTTGACAGGGGGCGCGTACGAGCAGTACTTC CASSLTGGAYEQYF
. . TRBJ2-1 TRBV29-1 TGCAGCGTTGGGAGGGGCTATGAGCAGTTCTTC CSVGRGYEQFF
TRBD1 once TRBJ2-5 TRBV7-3 TGTGCCAGCAGCTTAAGGGCAGGGGGAGAGACCCAGTACTTC CASSLRAGGETQYF
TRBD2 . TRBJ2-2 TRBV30 TGTGCCTGGAGTGACGGGGGGGCTTGGAACACCGGGGAGCTGTTTTTT CAWSDGGAWNTGELFF
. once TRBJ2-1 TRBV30 TGTGCCTGGTCTGTAGTCGATGAGCAGTTCTTC CAWSVVDEQFF
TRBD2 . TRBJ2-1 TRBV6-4 TGTGCCAGCAGTATAGCGGGAAGGAACAATGAGCAGTTCTTC CASSIAGRNNEQFF
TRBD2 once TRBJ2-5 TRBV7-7 TGTGCCAGCAGCAGCGGACTAGCGGACCAAGAGACCCAGTACTTC CASSSGLADQETQYF
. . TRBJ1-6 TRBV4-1 TGCGCCAGCAGCCCTCCCGGGGGCTATAATTCACCCCTCCACTTT CASSPPGGYNSPLHF
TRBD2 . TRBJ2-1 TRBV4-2 TGTGCCAGCAGCCAAGAGGGACTAGCGGGAGCGAGCTCCTACAATGAGCAGTTCTTC CASSQEGLAGASSYNEQFF
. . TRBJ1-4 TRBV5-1 TGCGCCAGCAGCCCAAGACTAGCAACTAATGAAAAACTGTTTTTT CASSPRLATNEKLFF
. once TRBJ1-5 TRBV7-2 TGTGCCAGCAGCTCGTCTAGCAATCAGCCCCAGCATTTT CASSSSSNQPQHF
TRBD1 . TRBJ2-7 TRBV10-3 TGTGCCATCTCCGACAGGGGCTACGAGCAGTACTTC CAISDRGYEQYF
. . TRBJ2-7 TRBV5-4 TGTGCCAGCAGCTTGGGGACACTTACCTACGAGCAGTACTTC CASSLGTLTYEQYF
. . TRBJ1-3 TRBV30 TGTGCCTGGAGTTCGGGGAGCCACACCATATATTTT CAWSSGSHTIYF
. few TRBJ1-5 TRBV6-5 TGTGCCAGCAGTTACTCATTAGGAGGGAACCAGCCCCAGCATTTT CASSYSLGGNQPQHF
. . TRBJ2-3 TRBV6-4 TGTGCCAGCAGTGACACCAGGGATGAAACAGATACGCAGTATTTT CASSDTRDETDTQYF
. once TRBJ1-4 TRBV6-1 TGTGCCAGCAGGGACGGGAAGGTAAAACTGTTTTTT CASRDGKVKLFF
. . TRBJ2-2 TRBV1 TGCACCAGCAGCCACCCCCCCCCGGGAAAACGGTCCGGGGAGCTGTTTTTT CTSSHPPPGKRSGELFF
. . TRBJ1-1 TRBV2 TGTGCCAGCAGACACAGGGTCGCGAACACTGAAGCTTTCTTT CASRHRVANTEAFF
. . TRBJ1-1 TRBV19 TGTGCCAGTAGGCAGTGGGAGGTGAACACTGAAGCTTTCTTT CASRQWEVNTEAFF
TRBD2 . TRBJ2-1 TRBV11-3 TGTGCCAGCAGCTTTAGCGGGGTGAACAATGAGCAGTTCTTC CASSFSGVNNEQFF
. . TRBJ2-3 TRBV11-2 TGTGCCAGCAGCTCCTACCGGTCAGATACGCAGTATTTT CASSSYRSDTQYF
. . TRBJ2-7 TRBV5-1 TGCGCCAGCAGCTTGGGAGGTGGAGAGAACGAGCAGTACTTC CASSLGGGENEQYF
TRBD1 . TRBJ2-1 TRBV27 TGTGCCAGCACTCGAGCCCAGGGGGTATCGAATGAGCAGTTCTTC CASTRAQGVSNEQFF
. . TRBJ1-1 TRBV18 TGTGCCACCGCAGGGGATCTAGATACTGAAGCTTTCTTT CATAGDLDTEAFF